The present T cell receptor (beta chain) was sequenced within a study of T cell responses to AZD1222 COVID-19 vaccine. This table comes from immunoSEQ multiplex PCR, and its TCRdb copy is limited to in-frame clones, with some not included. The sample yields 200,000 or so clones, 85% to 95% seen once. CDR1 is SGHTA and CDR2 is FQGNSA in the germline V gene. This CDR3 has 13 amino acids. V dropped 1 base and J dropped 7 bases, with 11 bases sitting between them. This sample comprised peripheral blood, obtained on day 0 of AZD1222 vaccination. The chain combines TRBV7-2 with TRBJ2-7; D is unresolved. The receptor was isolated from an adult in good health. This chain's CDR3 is CASSLVTVGEQYF. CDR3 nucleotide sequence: TGTGCCAGCAGCTTAGTAACGGTGGGGGAGCAGTACTTC.